Shown below are 24 T cell receptor beta chains from a single sample sequenced in a study of blood T cell repertoires in COVID-19. Profiling relied on immunoSEQ multiplex PCR, and the TCRdb table lists in-frame clones only, not all of them. The table records about 180,000 clones, 89% of them present only once. The sample consisted of peripheral blood. Receptors were obtained from a man aged 18 to 29 who had recovered from COVID-19.

Regarding this clone: Compared with germline, one end of the junction differs, possibly owing to a read error. The chain couples TRBV7-7 to TRBJ2-2; a weak D match, TRBD1 (6 bases). Germline-derived CDR1 and CDR2 are SSHAT and FNYEAQ (reference sequence). This CDR3 is 12 amino acids long. Here the CDR3 reads CASSPGQGELFF. CDR3 coding DNA: TGTGCTAGCAGCCCCGGACAGGGGGAGCTGTTTTTT.

This rearrangement joins TRBV7-2 to TRBJ1-2; 9 bases line up with TRBD1. The germline CDR1 and CDR2 sequences are SGHTA and FQGNSA. With 5 bases clipped from V and 7 bases from J, the junction kept 5 bases outside the gene matches. The CDR3 is 13 residues long. The CDR3, as DNA: TGTGCCAGCAGCGGGACAGGGAGAGGTGGCTACACCTTC. Its translation is CASSGTGRGGYTF.

The chain carries TRBV5-6 and TRBJ1-6, with 10 nucleotides matching TRBD1. The trim removed 4 bases at V and 5 bases at J, leaving 6 bases unmatched. Germline CDR1 reads SGHDT; CDR2 reads YYEEEE. The CDR3 has 16 residues. CDR3 nucleotides: TGTGCCAGCAGCCAAAGGACAGGGGGAAATAATTCACCCCTCCACTTT. Amino acid sequence: CASSQRTGGNNSPLHF.

This clone showed up just once. The CDR3 region has the DNA TGTGCCTGGAGCGCGACAGGGGCGGCTGGAAACACCATATATTTT. Translation: CAWSATGAAGNTIYF. The chain employs TRBV30 and TRBJ1-3, with TRBD1 identical over 8 bases. Trimming at V came to 3 bases and at J to 2 bases, leaving 6 bases not matched to a gene. Germline V gene lookup returns CDR1 GTSNPN and CDR2 SVGIG (reference sequence). This CDR3 has 15 residues. Full variable domain (outside the CDR3, taken from reference TRBV30 and TRBJ1-3): SQTIHQWPATLVQPVGSPLSLECTVEGTSNPNLYWYRQAAGRGLQLLFYSVGIGQISSEVPQNLSASRPQDRQFILSSKKLLLSDSGFYLCAWSATGAAGNTIYFGEGSWLTVV.

The chain couples TRBV15 to TRBJ2-2, with D perhaps TRBD1 (5 bases). Trimming removed 5 bases at V and 4 bases at J, with 11 bases between. The CDR3 runs 14 residues. The germline gives CDR1 LNHNV, CDR2 YYDKDF (reference sequence). This CDR3 reads CATSGSRATGELFF. The CDR3 DNA reads TGTGCCACCAGCGGTAGCAGGGCCACCGGGGAGCTGTTTTTT.

The chain has TRBV2 and TRBJ2-3; 14 bases are shared with TRBD2. V lost 5 bases, J lost 6 bases, and 7 bases stayed unmatched. The CDR3 covers 16 residues. Germline V CDR1 and CDR2: SNHLY, FYNNEI. CDR3 sequence (DNA): TGTGCCAGCAGTCTGAGACTAGCGGGAGGGCTGGATACGCAGTATTTT. It codes for CASSLRLAGGLDTQYF. Full variable domain (remainder filled in from reference TRBV2 and TRBJ2-3): EPEVTQTPSHQVTQMGQEVILRCVPISNHLYFYWYRQILGQKVEFLVSFYNNEISEKSEIFDDQFSVERPDGSNFTLKIRSTKLEDSAMYFCASSLRLAGGLDTQYFGPGTRLTVL.

The rearrangement joins TRBV5-6 to TRBJ2-7; D remains ambiguous. V was trimmed by 0 bases and J by 6 bases, leaving 4 bases between them. Germline V lookup: CDR1 SGHDT, CDR2 YYEEEE. The CDR3 sequence is 11 residues long. DNA of the CDR3: TGTGCCAGCAGCTTGGGAGGCGAGCAGTACTTC. It yields the protein CASSLGGEQYF. The complete variable domain, with remaining parts taken from reference TRBV5-6 and TRBJ2-7, reads DAGVTQSPTHLIKTRGQQVTLRCSPKSGHDTVSWYQQALGQGPQFIFQYYEEEERQRGNFPDRFSGHQFPNYSSELNVNALLLGDSALYLCASSLGGEQYFGPGTRLTVT.

The chain combines TRBV6-2 or TRBV6-3 with TRBJ2-7, with 8 bases matching TRBD1. The CDR3 length is 15 residues. Germline V CDR1 and CDR2: MNHEY, SVGEGT. The V segment lost 2 bases and the J segment 3 bases; nucleotides outside the gene matches: 6. The CDR3 region is CASSYGRGRFYEQYF. CDR3 DNA: TGTGCCAGCAGTTACGGCAGGGGGCGTTTCTACGAGCAGTACTTC.

The chain is built from TRBV4-2 and TRBJ2-3; TRBD2 might be the D (6 bases). Trimming took off 0 bases at V and 6 bases at J, with 16 bases between the two ends. Germline CDR1 and CDR2: LGHNA and YNFKEQ. This CDR3 is built from 16 residues. The CDR3 DNA follows: TGTGCCAGCAGCCAAGATTTGGCGGGGAGTGCGGATACGCAGTATTTT. Amino acid sequence: CASSQDLAGSADTQYF.

The rearrangement uses TRBV28 and TRBJ2-2; 9 bases agree with TRBD2. With 3 bases clipped from V and 7 bases from J, the junction kept 9 bases outside the gene matches. Germline V gene lookup returns CDR1 MDHEN and CDR2 SYDVKM. The CDR3 is made up of 16 amino acids. Here the CDR3 DNA reads TGTGCCAGCAGTTTTGGTAGCGGGAGAGTAAACGGGGAGCTGTTTTTT. Translated, it gives CASSFGSGRVNGELFF. The whole variable domain, remainder taken from reference TRBV28 and TRBJ2-2, is DVKVTQSSRYLVKRTGEKVFLECVQDMDHENMFWYRQDPGLGLRLIYFSYDVKMKEKGDIPEGYSVSREKKERFSLILESASTNQTSMYLCASSFGSGRVNGELFFGEGSRLTVL.

The chain is built from TRBV5-6 and TRBJ1-2; D is possibly TRBD1 (6 bases). Germline lookup yields CDR1 SGHDT and CDR2 YYEEEE. The CDR3 has 15 residues. Trimming shortened V by 4 bases and J by 2 bases, and 15 bases separated the two germline ends. DNA of the CDR3: TGTGCCAGCAGCCGCCCGACAGGAAGCAACTATGGCTACACCTTC. Translating gives CASSRPTGSNYGYTF.

V usage is TRBV9 and J usage is TRBJ2-7, with 10 positions matching TRBD1. Germline V CDR1 and CDR2: SGDLS, YYNGEE. J gave up 6 bases and V 0 bases, and 6 bases lay outside the gene matches. This CDR3 spans 15 amino acids. CDR3 amino acids: CASSVAGTGAGEQYF. CDR3 nucleotides: TGTGCCAGCAGCGTAGCTGGGACAGGGGCTGGCGAGCAGTACTTC. Complete variable domain (other parts from reference TRBV9 and TRBJ2-7): DSGVTQTPKHLITATGQRVTLRCSPRSGDLSVYWYQQSLDQGLQFLIQYYNGEERAKGNILERFSAQQFPDLHSELNLSSLELGDSALYFCASSVAGTGAGEQYFGPGTRLTVT.

The V call is TRBV4-1, the J call TRBJ1-6; the D gene is possibly TRBD1 (5 bases). Germline CDR1 is MGHRA and CDR2 is YSYEKL. Trimming pared 2 bases from V and 5 bases from J, leaving 10 bases between. The CDR3 spans 15 residues. Here the CDR3 DNA reads TGCGCCAGCAGCCAATCCCGGACACATAATTCACCCCTCCACTTT. Its translation: CASSQSRTHNSPLHF.

The chain uses TRBV25-1 and TRBJ2-5; maybe TRBD2 (5 bases). V lost 5 bases and J 1 base, leaving 14 bases between the germline ends. This CDR3 region has 15 residues. Germline assignment: CDR1 MGHDK and CDR2 SYGVNS. CDR3 DNA: TGTGCCAGCAGTTATCGGCGGAGCGGCCAAGAGACCCAGTACTTC. Protein product: CASSYRRSGQETQYF.

The rearrangement uses TRBV11-3 and TRBJ2-2, with D perhaps TRBD2 (5 bases). Germline assignment: CDR1 SGHNT and CDR2 YENEEA. Trimming shortened V by 2 bases and J by 6 bases, and 13 bases separated the two germline ends. CDR3 length: 15 residues. The CDR3 loop reads CASSLSGMMSGELFF. CDR3 DNA sequence: TGTGCCAGCAGCTTATCGGGGATGATGTCCGGGGAGCTGTTTTTT. The full variable domain, in which reference TRBV11-3 and TRBJ2-2 provide the parts outside the CDR3, is EAGVVQSPRYKIIEKKQPVAFWCNPISGHNTLYWYLQNLGQGPELLIRYENEEAVDDSQLPKDRFSAERLKGVDSTLKIQPAELGDSAVYLCASSLSGMMSGELFFGEGSRLTVL.

This chain connects TRBV4-1 to TRBJ2-1; tentatively, D is TRBD2 (5 bases). Trimming left V 5 bases short and J 2 bases short, with 13 bases between. This CDR3 has 15 amino acids. Germline values: CDR1 MGHRA, CDR2 YSYEKL. As DNA, the CDR3 is TGCGCCAGCAGCGAAGTGGGAGACCCCTACAATGAGCAGTTCTTC. It is translated as CASSEVGDPYNEQFF.

In nucleotides, the CDR3 is TGTGCCAGCAGCCAAGGGGGTGGCAATCAGCCCCAGCATTTT. Residues: CASSQGGGNQPQHF. The genes are TRBV7-2 and TRBJ1-5; possible D gene TRBD1, 6 bases. CDR3 length equals 14 residues. Germline CDR1 reads SGHTA; CDR2 reads FQGNSA. V was cut by 5 bases and J by 2 bases, with 10 bases left in between. Looking up the rest from reference TRBV7-2 and TRBJ1-5 gives the full variable domain: GAGVSQSPSNKVTEKGKDVELRCDPISGHTALYWYRQSLGQGLEFLIYFQGNSAPDKSGLPSDRFSAERTGGSVSTLTIQRTQQEDSAVYLCASSQGGGNQPQHFGDGTRLSIL.

V is TRBV7-9 and J is TRBJ2-5; no firm D call. The ends were cut back, 3 bases at V and 2 bases at J, with 4 bases in the middle. The CDR3 totals 12 residues. Germline V CDR1 and CDR2: SEHNR, FQNEAQ (reference sequence). The CDR3 coding sequence is TGTGCCAGCAGCTTGACTCAAGAGACCCAGTACTTC. It translates to CASSLTQETQYF. Full variable domain (outside the CDR3, taken from reference TRBV7-9 and TRBJ2-5): DTGVSQNPRHKITKRGQNVTFRCDPISEHNRLYWYRQTLGQGPEFLTYFQNEAQLEKSRLLSDRFSAERPKGSFSTLEIQRTEQGDSAMYLCASSLTQETQYFGPGTRLLVL.

The chain joins TRBV3-1 (or the pseudogene TRBV3-2) to TRBJ1-2; D might be TRBD1 (5 bases). V lost 0 bases to trimming and J lost 7 bases, with 12 bases between them. CDR1 and CDR2 (germline): LGHDT, YNNKEL (reference sequence). This CDR3 region has 14 residues. CDR3 in DNA: TGTGCCAGCAGCCAAGATGGGGGGAGAGGTGGCTACACCTTC. Residues: CASSQDGGRGGYTF.

This clone was counted a single time. V is TRBV15 and J is TRBJ1-3, with a tentative D call TRBD1 (5 bases). V lost 5 bases, J lost 7 bases, and 9 bases lay in between. The CDR3 consists of 12 residues. Germline V lookup: CDR1 LNHNV, CDR2 YYDKDF (reference sequence). The CDR3 DNA is TGTGCCACCAGCCTCGGGGGTAACACCATATATTTT. This sequence encodes CATSLGGNTIYF.

The V gene is TRBV9, the J gene TRBJ2-1; 15 nucleotides align to TRBD2. Trimming at V came to 4 bases and at J to 8 bases, leaving 7 bases not matched to a gene. Per the germline V gene, CDR1 is SGDLS and CDR2 is YYNGEE. There are 16 residues in the CDR3. CDR3 amino acids: CASSRGLAGGSDEQFF. The DNA for the CDR3 is TGTGCCAGCAGCCGCGGACTAGCGGGAGGGTCGGATGAGCAGTTCTTC. Complete variable domain (other parts from reference TRBV9 and TRBJ2-1): DSGVTQTPKHLITATGQRVTLRCSPRSGDLSVYWYQQSLDQGLQFLIQYYNGEERAKGNILERFSAQQFPDLHSELNLSSLELGDSALYFCASSRGLAGGSDEQFFGPGTRLTVL.

This clone came up once. At one boundary the junction diverges from the germline segment, which might be a read error. The CDR3 sequence: CASSATMRGELFF. In nucleotides, the CDR3 is TGTGCTAGCAGCGCCACCATGCGCGGGGAGCTGTTTTTT. The chain couples TRBV7-7 to TRBJ2-2, with D unresolved. Germline V gene sequence: CDR1 SSHAT, CDR2 FNYEAQ (reference sequence). The CDR3 loop spans 13 amino acids.

The gene calls are TRBV18 and TRBJ1-1; D perhaps matches TRBD1 (6 bases). This CDR3 comprises 17 residues. Trimming stripped 1 base from V and 1 base from J, with 16 bases between. Germline V lookup: CDR1 KGHSH, CDR2 LQKENI. CDR3 amino acids: CASSPRQIQGWNTEAFF. The DNA for the CDR3 is TGTGCCAGCTCACCACGCCAGATCCAGGGGTGGAACACTGAAGCTTTCTTT.

This rearrangement joins TRBV18 to TRBJ2-2; D not certain. Germline loops: CDR1 KGHSH, CDR2 LQKENI. The CDR3 length is 15 residues. With 6 bases removed from V and 5 bases from J, the gap between germline ends came to 16 bases. CDR3 nucleotides: TGTGCCAGCTCCACCCGCCAGGTCGAGACCGGGGAGCTGTTTTTT. It encodes CASSTRQVETGELFF.